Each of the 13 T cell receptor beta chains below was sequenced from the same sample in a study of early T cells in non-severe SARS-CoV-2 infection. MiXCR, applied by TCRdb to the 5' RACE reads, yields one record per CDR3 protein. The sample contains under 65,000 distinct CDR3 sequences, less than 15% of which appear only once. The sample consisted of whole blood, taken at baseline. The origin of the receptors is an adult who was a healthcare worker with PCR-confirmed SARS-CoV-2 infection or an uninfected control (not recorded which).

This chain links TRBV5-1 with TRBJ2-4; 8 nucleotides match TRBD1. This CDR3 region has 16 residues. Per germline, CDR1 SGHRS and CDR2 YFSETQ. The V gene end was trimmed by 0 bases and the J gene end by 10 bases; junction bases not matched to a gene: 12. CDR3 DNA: TGCGCCAGCAGCTTGGTCCAGGGGGCGCAGGTTTCGATTCAGTACTTC. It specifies CASSLVQGAQVSIQYF.

This chain's CDR3 is CASTGLAGGNNEQFF. As DNA, the CDR3 is TGTGCCAGTACGGGCTTAGCGGGGGGGAACAATGAGCAGTTCTTC. This chain connects TRBV19 to TRBJ2-1, with 11 bases aligning to TRBD2. Germline lookup yields CDR1 LNHDA and CDR2 SQIVND (reference sequence). The ends lost 7 bases at V and 5 bases at J; junction bases unmatched: 7. This CDR3 region has 15 residues.

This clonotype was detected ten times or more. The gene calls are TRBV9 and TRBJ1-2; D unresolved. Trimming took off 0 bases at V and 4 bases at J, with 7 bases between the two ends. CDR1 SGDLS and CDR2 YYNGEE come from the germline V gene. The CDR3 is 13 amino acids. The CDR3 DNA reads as TGTGCCAGCAGCGTAGGGGAAGGCTATGGCTACACCTTC. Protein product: CASSVGEGYGYTF. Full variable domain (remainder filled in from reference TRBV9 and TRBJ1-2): DSGVTQTPKHLITATGQRVTLRCSPRSGDLSVYWYQQSLDQGLQFLIQYYNGEERAKGNILERFSAQQFPDLHSELNLSSLELGDSALYFCASSVGEGYGYTFGSGTRLTVV.

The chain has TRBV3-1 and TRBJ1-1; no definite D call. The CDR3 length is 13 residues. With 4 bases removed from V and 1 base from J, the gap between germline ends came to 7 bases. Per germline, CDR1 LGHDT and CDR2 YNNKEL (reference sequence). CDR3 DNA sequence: TGTGCCAGCAGCCTGAGTAGGAACACTGAAGCTTTCTTT. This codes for CASSLSRNTEAFF.

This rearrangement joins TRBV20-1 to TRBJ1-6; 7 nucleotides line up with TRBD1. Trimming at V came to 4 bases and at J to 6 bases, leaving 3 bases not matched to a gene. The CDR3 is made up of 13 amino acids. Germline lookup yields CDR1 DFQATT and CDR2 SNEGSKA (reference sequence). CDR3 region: CSAMTGPNSPLHF. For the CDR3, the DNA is TGCAGTGCTATGACAGGGCCTAATTCACCCCTCCACTTT.

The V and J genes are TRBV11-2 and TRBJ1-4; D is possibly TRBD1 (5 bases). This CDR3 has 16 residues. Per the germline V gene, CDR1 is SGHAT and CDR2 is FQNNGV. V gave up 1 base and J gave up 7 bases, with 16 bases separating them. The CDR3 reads CASSLGSGTDREKLFF. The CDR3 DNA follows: TGTGCCAGCAGCTTAGGGTCCGGGACTGATCGTGAAAAACTGTTTTTT.

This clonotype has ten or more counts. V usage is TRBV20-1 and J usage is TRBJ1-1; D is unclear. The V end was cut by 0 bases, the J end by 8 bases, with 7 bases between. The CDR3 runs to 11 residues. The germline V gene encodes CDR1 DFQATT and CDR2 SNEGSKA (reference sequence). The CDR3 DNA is TGCAGTGCTAGAGACCTATTAGAAGCTTTCTTT. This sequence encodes CSARDLLEAFF.

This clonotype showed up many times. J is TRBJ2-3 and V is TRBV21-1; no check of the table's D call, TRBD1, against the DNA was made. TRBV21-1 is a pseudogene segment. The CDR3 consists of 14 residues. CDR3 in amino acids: CASSTRPHGDTQYF. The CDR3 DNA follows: TGTGCCAGCAGCACAAGGCCCCACGGCGATACGCAGTATTTT.

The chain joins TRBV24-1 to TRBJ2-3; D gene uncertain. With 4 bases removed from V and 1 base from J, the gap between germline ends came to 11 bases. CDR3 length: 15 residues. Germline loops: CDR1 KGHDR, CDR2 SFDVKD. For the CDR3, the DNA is TGTGCCACCAGTGAACCCGGGTGGGGCACAGATACGCAGTATTTT. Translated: CATSEPGWGTDTQYF.

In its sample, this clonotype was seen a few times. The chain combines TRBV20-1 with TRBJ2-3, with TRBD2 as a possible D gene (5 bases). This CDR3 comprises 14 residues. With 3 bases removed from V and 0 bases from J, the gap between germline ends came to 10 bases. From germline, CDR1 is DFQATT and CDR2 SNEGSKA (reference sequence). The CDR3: CSASSGSSTDTQYF. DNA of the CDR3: TGCAGTGCTAGTTCGGGGTCCAGCACAGATACGCAGTATTTT.

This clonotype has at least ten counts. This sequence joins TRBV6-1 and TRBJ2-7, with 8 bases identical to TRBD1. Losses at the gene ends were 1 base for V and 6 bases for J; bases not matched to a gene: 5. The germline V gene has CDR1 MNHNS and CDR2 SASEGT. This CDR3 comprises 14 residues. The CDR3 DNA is TGTGCCAGCAGTGAAGTAGGACAGGGACGCGAGCAGTACTTC. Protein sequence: CASSEVGQGREQYF.

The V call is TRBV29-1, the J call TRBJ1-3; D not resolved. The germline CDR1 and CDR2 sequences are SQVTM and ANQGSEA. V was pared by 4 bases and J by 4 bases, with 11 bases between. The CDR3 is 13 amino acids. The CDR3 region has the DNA TGCAGCGTTGTTAAGTCCGCAGGAAACACCATATATTTT. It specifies CSVVKSAGNTIYF.

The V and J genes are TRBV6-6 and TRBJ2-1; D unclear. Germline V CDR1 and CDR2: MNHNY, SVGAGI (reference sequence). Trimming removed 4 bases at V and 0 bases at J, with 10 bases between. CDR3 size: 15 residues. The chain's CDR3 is CASSSDLSSYNEQFF. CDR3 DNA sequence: TGTGCCAGCAGTTCTGATCTGAGCTCCTACAATGAGCAGTTCTTC.